The T cell receptor beta chain described here comes from a study of T cells after yellow fever vaccination. Broader study findings: The secondary response peaked faster, at day 5 versus 15, but was weaker. Sorted repertoires could include abundant contaminating clonotypes from bulk cells. Among primary-vaccination clones, most reappeared after the booster, at roughly 95% for CD4 and more than 75% for CD8.

5'RACE template switching generated TCR cDNA, adding a universal primer site and UMIs. A single record per CDR3 protein comes from TCRdb applying MiXCR to the 5' RACE reads. The sample contains hundreds of thousands of distinct CDR3 sequences, approximately 13% of which appear only once. The CDR3 contains 19 residues. Of note for this clonotype: Antigen unknown.

This rearrangement joins TRBV21-1 to TRBJ1-2; no check of the table's D call, TRBD1, against the DNA was made. TRBV21-1 is deemed a pseudogene. The sequence was obtained from a young man who received the YFV17D yellow fever vaccine. Specimen: PBMCs, collected on the day of the yellow fever booster vaccination. CDR3: CASSKRGPDSGTGNYGYTF. The CDR3 bases are TGTGCCAGCAGCAAAAGAGGTCCAGATTCCGGGACAGGGAACTATGGCTACACCTTC.